This TCR beta chain was sequenced during a study of blood T cell repertoires in COVID-19. The wider study: PBMCs, B-cell-depleted T cells, or T cells were the source of the cDNA or gDNA that made up the material.

Germline V gene lookup returns CDR1 LGHDT and CDR2 YNNKEL (reference sequence). This CDR3 contains 13 residues. The V end lost 0 bases, the J end lost 2 bases, and 4 bases lay between the germline ends. Comment on this clone: Other DNA sequences in the sample encode the same CDR3.

Under the authors' procedure: It was from reference gene primer amplification that nucleated cell counts were estimated. This table comes from immunoSEQ multiplex PCR, and its TCRdb copy is limited to in-frame clones, with some not included. The D gene and trimming were derived from the DNA, and the V and J assignments and clone size from that table. The table includes fewer than 350,000 clones, approximately 89% detected once. V gene TRBV3-1 (or the pseudogene TRBV3-2) combines with J gene TRBJ1-2, with D hard to call. The receptor comes from a woman between 45 and 65 years old who had recovered from COVID-19. Input material: peripheral blood. The CDR3 sequence is CASSQEGNYGYTF. In DNA form, the CDR3 reads TGTGCCAGCAGCCAAGAGGGCAACTATGGCTACACCTTC.